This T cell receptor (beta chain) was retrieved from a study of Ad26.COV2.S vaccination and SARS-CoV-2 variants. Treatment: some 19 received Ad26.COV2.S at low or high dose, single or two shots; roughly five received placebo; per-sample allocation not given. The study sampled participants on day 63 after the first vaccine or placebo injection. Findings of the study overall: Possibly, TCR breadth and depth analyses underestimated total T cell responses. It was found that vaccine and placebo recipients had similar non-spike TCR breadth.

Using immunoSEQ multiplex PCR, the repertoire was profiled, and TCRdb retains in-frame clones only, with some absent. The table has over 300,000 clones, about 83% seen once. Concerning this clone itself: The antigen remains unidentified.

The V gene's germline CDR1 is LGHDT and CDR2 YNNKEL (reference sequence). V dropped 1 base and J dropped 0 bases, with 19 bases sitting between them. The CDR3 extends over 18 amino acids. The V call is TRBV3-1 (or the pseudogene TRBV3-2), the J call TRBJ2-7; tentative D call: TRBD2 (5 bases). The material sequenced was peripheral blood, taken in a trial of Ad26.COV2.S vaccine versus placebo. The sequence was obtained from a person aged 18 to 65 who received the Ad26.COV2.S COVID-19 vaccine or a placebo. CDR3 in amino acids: CASSQGTRASFSSYEQYF. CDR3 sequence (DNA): TGTGCCAGCAGCCAAGGTACGCGGGCTTCGTTTAGCTCCTACGAGCAGTACTTC.